These 20 T cell receptor beta chains were all obtained from the same sample, sequenced in a study of blood T cells in healthy people across ages. PCR was performed a second time for roughly 7 to 12 cycles using a sample-barcoded 5' primer and a J-beta primer mix. TCRdb independently ran MiXCR on the 5' RACE reads; one entry per CDR3 protein. The sample shows about 730,000 distinct CDR3 sequences, 40% to 45% of them seen only once. Sequenced input: blood. The receptor source for this set is a woman in her sixties or seventies in good health.

The chain joins TRBV12-3 or TRBV12-4 to TRBJ2-5, with D unresolved. Trimming stripped 2 bases from V and 1 base from J, with 11 bases between. The CDR3 covers 15 residues. This CDR3 is CASSLFANLQETQYF. CDR3 in DNA: TGTGCCAGCAGTTTATTTGCGAATCTCCAAGAGACCCAGTACTTC.

The V and J genes are TRBV6-5 and TRBJ1-1, with D maybe TRBD1 (6 bases). The ends were cut back, 7 bases at V and 5 bases at J, with 14 bases in the middle. Per the germline V gene, CDR1 is MNHEY and CDR2 is SVGAGI. This CDR3 comprises 13 residues. The chain's CDR3 is CASNQGQSTEAFF. The DNA for the CDR3 is TGTGCCAGCAACCAAGGACAGTCAACTGAAGCTTTCTTT.

The J gene is TRBJ2-5, the V gene TRBV18; the match to TRBD1 covers 9 bases. In germline, CDR1 is KGHSH, CDR2 LQKENI. CDR3 length: 15 residues. The trim removed 5 bases at V and 5 bases at J, leaving 9 bases unmatched. This CDR3 reads CASSSGQGPGETQYF. The CDR3 DNA is TGTGCCAGCTCATCGGGACAGGGCCCCGGGGAGACCCAGTACTTC.

This clonotype was counted many times. V gene TRBV7-2 combines with J gene TRBJ2-3; 8 positions match TRBD1. The CDR3 sequence is 15 residues long. Trimming at V came to 2 bases and at J to 0 bases, leaving 1 base not matched to a gene. In germline, CDR1 is SGHTA, CDR2 FQGNSA. The DNA of the CDR3 is TGTGCCAGCAGCTTACAGGGGGCAAGCACAGATACGCAGTATTTT. It translates to CASSLQGASTDTQYF.

This clonotype came up a few times. This sequence joins TRBV7-2 and TRBJ2-3; 7 bases agree with TRBD2. In germline, CDR1 is SGHTA, CDR2 FQGNSA. The CDR3 is made up of 15 amino acids. The V segment lost 1 base and the J segment 4 bases; nucleotides outside the gene matches: 5. CDR3 sequence (DNA): TGTGCCAGCAGCTTAGGGGGGGGATGGGCAGATACGCAGTATTTT. It specifies CASSLGGGWADTQYF.

The chain carries TRBV30 and TRBJ2-6; D remains unclear. Germline V CDR1 and CDR2: GTSNPN, SVGIG (reference sequence). V lost 3 bases to trimming and J lost 0 bases, with 6 bases between them. The CDR3 sequence is 14 residues long. The CDR3 coding sequence is TGTGCCTGGAGAGATGCCTCTGGGGCCAACGTCCTGACTTTC. This translates into CAWRDASGANVLTF.

The sample holds one count of this clonotype. The V gene is TRBV14, the J gene TRBJ2-7; D is unresolved. This CDR3 is built from 13 residues. Trimming cost V 5 bases and J 2 bases, with 10 bases left between them. Germline CDR1 reads SGHDN; CDR2 reads FVKESK. CDR3: CASSYARPYEQYF. The DNA for the CDR3 is TGTGCCAGCAGCTACGCGAGGCCCTACGAGCAGTACTTC.

The J gene is TRBJ2-3, the V gene TRBV29-1; TRBD2 agrees at 9 bases. J lost 6 bases, V lost 4 bases, and 5 bases had no gene match. This CDR3 spans 13 amino acids. The germline V gene encodes CDR1 SQVTM and CDR2 ANQGSEA. CDR3 region: CSVGGGDLDTQYF. The CDR3 DNA is TGCAGCGTTGGCGGGGGGGACCTGGATACGCAGTATTTT.

V and J are TRBV2 and TRBJ2-3, with TRBD2 identical over 10 bases. Germline assignment: CDR1 SNHLY and CDR2 FYNNEI. The ends lost 1 base at V and 4 bases at J; junction bases unmatched: 2. This CDR3 comprises 15 residues. The CDR3 sequence is CASSEGTSGPDTQYF. The CDR3 DNA reads as TGTGCCAGCAGTGAAGGGACTAGCGGACCAGATACGCAGTATTTT.

This CDR3 reads CATSRGGGTSGRETQYF. Written as DNA, the CDR3 is TGTGCCACCAGCAGAGGAGGCGGGACTAGCGGTAGGGAGACCCAGTACTTC. This chain uses TRBV15 with TRBJ2-5; 11 bases fit TRBD2. From germline, CDR1 is LNHNV and CDR2 YYDKDF (reference sequence). The CDR3 is 17 residues long. J lost 5 bases, V lost 1 base, and 9 bases had no gene match.

This chain uses TRBV3-1 with TRBJ1-2; D is uncertain. Trimming left V 4 bases short and J 4 bases short, with 10 bases between. Per germline, CDR1 LGHDT and CDR2 YNNKEL (reference sequence). This CDR3 spans 13 amino acids. The chain's CDR3 is CASSPYRGYGYTF. The CDR3 DNA reads as TGTGCCAGCAGCCCGTACCGGGGCTATGGCTACACCTTC.

V gene TRBV27 combines with J gene TRBJ2-7; tentatively, D is TRBD1 or TRBD2 (5 bases each). Trimming shortened V by 6 bases and J by 0 bases, and 12 bases separated the two germline ends. Germline CDR1 reads MNHEY; CDR2 reads SMNVEV (reference sequence). CDR3 length: 14 amino acids. Here the CDR3 reads CASRMGVTSYEQYF. The CDR3 coding sequence is TGTGCCAGCAGAATGGGGGTTACCTCCTACGAGCAGTACTTC.

This clonotype was observed a handful of times. This chain uses TRBV6-1 with TRBJ1-5, with 7 bases identical to TRBD1. Per germline, CDR1 MNHNS and CDR2 SASEGT. The CDR3 consists of 13 residues. Trimming took 7 bases from V and 3 from J; bases not matched to a gene: 3. The CDR3 DNA reads as TGTGCCAGCAAGGGGACAGACAATCAGCCCCAGCATTTT. This encodes CASKGTDNQPQHF.

This chain joins TRBV7-2 and TRBJ2-1, with 8 bases that match TRBD1. Per the germline V gene, CDR1 is SGHTA and CDR2 is FQGNSA. The CDR3 extends over 17 amino acids. V shed 5 bases, J shed 0 bases, and the junction held 9 bases outside the gene matches. In DNA form, the CDR3 reads TGTGCCAGCAGCCCCCGCGGCGGGACAGGCTCCTACAATGAGCAGTTCTTC. Translating it yields CASSPRGGTGSYNEQFF. The full variable domain, completed using reference TRBV7-2 and TRBJ2-1, is GAGVSQSPSNKVTEKGKDVELRCDPISGHTALYWYRQSLGQGLEFLIYFQGNSAPDKSGLPSDRFSAERTGGSVSTLTIQRTQQEDSAVYLCASSPRGGTGSYNEQFFGPGTRLTVL.

This clonotype was found a few times. The V gene is TRBV4-3, the J gene TRBJ2-3; 12 bases line up with TRBD2. Trimming cost V 0 bases and J 2 bases; bases outside gene matches: 6. In germline, CDR1 is LGHNA, CDR2 YSLEER. This CDR3 contains 18 residues. This chain's CDR3 is CASSQDLGLAGTTDTQYF. The CDR3, as DNA: TGCGCCAGCAGCCAAGACTTAGGACTAGCGGGGACCACAGATACGCAGTATTTT.

Regarding this clonotype: A much larger clone sits a single nucleotide away, making a read error possible. V and J are TRBV29-1 and TRBJ2-7; 7 bases map to TRBD1. This CDR3 region has 11 residues. V shed 6 bases and J 2 bases; nucleotides not matched to a gene: 1. The germline V gene has CDR1 SQVTM and CDR2 ANQGSEA. DNA for the CDR3: TGCAGCGTGGGACAGCCCTACGAGCAGTACTTC. It encodes CSVGQPYEQYF.

J is TRBJ2-1 and V is TRBV20-1; 11 bases are a match to TRBD2. J gave up 0 bases and V 8 bases, and 12 bases lay outside the gene matches. The CDR3 length is 17 residues. The V gene's germline CDR1 is DFQATT and CDR2 SNEGSKA (reference sequence). CDR3 sequence: CSCSGTSGVSSYNEQFF. In nucleotides, the CDR3 is TGCAGTTGCTCCGGGACTAGCGGCGTTAGCTCCTACAATGAGCAGTTCTTC.

Concerning this clonotype: At one end the junction does not follow the germline gene, possibly because of a read error. The CDR3 sequence: CASSLDSPNQPQHF. The CDR3 DNA reads as TGTGCCAGCAGCTTAGATAGCCCCAATCAGCCCCAGCATTTT. This chain joins TRBV5-1 and TRBJ1-5; D not resolved. Looked up from germline, CDR1 is SGHRS and CDR2 is YFSETQ. The CDR3 extends over 14 amino acids.

There are a few counts of this clonotype. V usage is TRBV24-1 and J usage is TRBJ2-1, with 7 bases fitting TRBD1. CDR1 and CDR2 (germline): KGHDR, SFDVKD. The CDR3 has 12 amino acids. V lost 7 bases, J lost 8 bases, and 4 bases stayed unmatched. The CDR3 coding sequence is TGTGCCACCAGCAAACAGGGGTATGAGCAGTTCTTC. Translation gives CATSKQGYEQFF.

The gene calls are TRBV3-1 and TRBJ2-2, with 9 nucleotides matching TRBD2. The CDR3 has 21 residues. Germline V gene sequence: CDR1 LGHDT, CDR2 YNNKEL (reference sequence). The V gene end was trimmed by 0 bases and the J gene end by 4 bases; junction bases not matched to a gene: 18. Here the CDR3 DNA reads TGTGCCAGCAGCCAAGATCCCGGGTGGGCTAGCGGGATTGTTGTCACCGGGGAGCTGTTTTTT. It yields the protein CASSQDPGWASGIVVTGELFF.